Each of the 27 T cell receptor beta chains below was sequenced from the same sample in a study of blood T cells in healthy people across ages. With a J-beta primer mix and a sample-barcoded 5' primer, a second PCR ran about 7 to 11 cycles. TCRdb recomputed calls from the 5' RACE reads with MiXCR, one row per CDR3 protein. The sample consists of 800,000 to 950,000 distinct CDR3 sequences, almost 30% of them appearing once. The same sample was also studied in work on T cells of mothers and their children.

The sample was blood. Receptors originate from a woman between 35 and 50 years old in good health.

As concerns this clonotype: This may arise from a read error, as a much more abundant clone is one base away. The chain carries TRBV6-2 or TRBV6-3 and TRBJ2-6, with D perhaps matching TRBD1 (5 bases). Germline values: CDR1 MNHEY, CDR2 SVGEGT. CDR3 length: 13 residues. The CDR3 sequence is CATGNSGANVPTF. The CDR3 DNA follows: TGTGCCACCGGTAACTCTGGGGCCAACGTCCCGACTTTC.

As for this clonotype: Germline and junction disagree at one end, which may indicate a read error. This chain links TRBV7-9 with TRBJ2-7; TRBD1 aligns across 9 bases. The CDR3 has 14 residues. Germline V lookup: CDR1 SEHNR, CDR2 FQNEAQ (reference sequence). This chain's CDR3 is CAGSTLSTGGERYF. In nucleotides, the CDR3 is TGTGCCGGCAGTACCCTAAGCACAGGGGGCGAGCGGTACTTC.

In regard to this clonotype: This may be a read error: a much more frequent sequence differs by one nucleotide. V gene TRBV20-1 combines with J gene TRBJ2-1, with a tentative D call TRBD2 (5 bases). V was trimmed by 2 bases and J by 5 bases, leaving 13 bases between them. CDR3 length: 14 residues. Germline CDR1 is DFQATT and CDR2 is SNEGSKA (reference sequence). In nucleotides, the CDR3 is TGCAGTGCTAGAAAACGGGGATGGGACAATGAGCAGTTCTTC. Translation gives CSARKRGWDNEQFF.

This clonotype was picked up a small number of times. V gene TRBV12-3 or TRBV12-4 combines with J gene TRBJ2-3; a weak D match, TRBD1 (6 bases). This CDR3 contains 14 residues. Trimming removed 4 bases at V and 3 bases at J, with 11 bases between. Written as DNA, the CDR3 is TGTGCCAGCAGTTCGTTTACAGGGACAGATACGCAGTATTTT. The encoded protein is CASSSFTGTDTQYF.

J is TRBJ2-7 and V is TRBV20-1, with 7 bases matching TRBD2. The length of the CDR3 is 14 residues. CDR1 is DFQATT and CDR2 is SNEGSKA in the germline V gene (reference sequence). J gave up 4 bases and V 7 bases, and 13 bases lay outside the gene matches. CDR3 in amino acids: CSVQKASGEYEQYF. CDR3 nucleotide sequence: TGCAGTGTTCAGAAGGCTAGCGGAGAGTACGAGCAGTACTTC.

There are a few counts of this clonotype. This chain uses TRBV29-1 with TRBJ2-3; 11 bases are a match to TRBD2. This CDR3 is 15 amino acids long. CDR1 is SQVTM and CDR2 is ANQGSEA in the germline V gene. The V and J ends lost 4 bases and 2 bases, in that order; junction bases with no gene match: 5. In DNA form, the CDR3 reads TGCAGCGTTGCTGCGACTAGCGGGGTCACAGATACGCAGTATTTT. The encoded protein is CSVAATSGVTDTQYF.

J is TRBJ2-2 and V is TRBV24-1; the D gene could be TRBD1 or TRBD2 (5 bases each). This CDR3 comprises 16 residues. From germline, CDR1 is KGHDR and CDR2 SFDVKD. The V end was cut by 2 bases, the J end by 0 bases, with 9 bases between. CDR3 region: CATSDSGTSNTGELFF. The CDR3 DNA follows: TGTGCCACCAGTGATTCTGGGACCTCGAACACCGGGGAGCTGTTTTTT.

The chain links TRBV7-9 to TRBJ2-3, with 8 bases identical to TRBD2. CDR3 length equals 12 residues. The ends lost 6 bases at V and 12 bases at J; junction bases unmatched: 8. Germline V gene data show CDR1 as SEHNR and CDR2 as FQNEAQ (reference sequence). The CDR3: CASSPRGLVQYF. The DNA for the CDR3 is TGTGCCAGCAGTCCGCGGGGACTAGTCCAGTATTTT. The complete variable domain, with remaining parts taken from reference TRBV7-9 and TRBJ2-3, reads DTGVSQNPRHKITKRGQNVTFRCDPISEHNRLYWYRQTLGQGPEFLTYFQNEAQLEKSRLLSDRFSAERPKGSFSTLEIQRTEQGDSAMYLCASSPRGLVQYFGPGTRLTVL.

A remark on this clonotype: A clone one base away is much larger, so this may be a read error. The chain employs TRBV5-1 and TRBJ2-3; TRBD2 matches at 13 bases. The CDR3 is 17 amino acids. V dropped 4 bases and J dropped 2; count of bases not matched to a gene: 7. Germline V gene data show CDR1 as SGHRS and CDR2 as YFSETQ. The CDR3 loop is CASSPSTSGGNTDTQYF. CDR3 in DNA: TGCGCCAGCAGCCCGTCGACTAGCGGGGGGAACACAGATACGCAGTATTTT.

V is TRBV24-1 and J is TRBJ2-3, with D hard to call. V gave up 6 bases and J gave up 3 bases, with 6 bases separating them. The CDR3 spans 12 residues. CDR1 is KGHDR and CDR2 is SFDVKD in the germline V gene. CDR3 amino acids: CATSSWTDTQYF. The CDR3 DNA reads as TGTGCCACCAGTTCCTGGACAGATACGCAGTATTTT.

The chain employs TRBV28 and TRBJ2-6, with D possibly matching TRBD2 (7 bases). V gave up 6 bases and J gave up 0 bases, with 15 bases separating them. Germline loops: CDR1 MDHEN, CDR2 SYDVKM. The CDR3 contains 17 residues. The CDR3 DNA is TGTGCCAGCAGCTGGAGGGGGGGTAGCTCTGGGGCCAACGTCCTGACTTTC. Amino acids: CASSWRGGSSGANVLTF.

The chain has TRBV6-6 and TRBJ1-4; possible D gene TRBD1, 6 bases. The ends were cut back, 10 bases at V and 8 bases at J, with 14 bases in the middle. Germline assignment: CDR1 MNHNY and CDR2 SVGAGI (reference sequence). The CDR3 length is 12 residues. The CDR3 coding sequence is TGTGCCACCACGGGGGGCGAGGAAAAACTGTTTTTT. Amino acids: CATTGGEEKLFF.

The chain has TRBV6-1 and TRBJ2-1; maybe TRBD1 (6 bases). Deletions cut 6 bases from V and 11 bases from J, with 23 bases between. This CDR3 has 15 amino acids. The V gene's germline CDR1 is MNHNS and CDR2 SASEGT. Here the CDR3 DNA reads TGTGCCAGCAGGGACCGGGACAAGGTTTTAATGAAGCAGTTCTTC. Amino acids: CASRDRDKVLMKQFF.

This clonotype occurred a few times. An end of the junction does not agree with germline; a read error may underlie this. The genes are TRBV6-5 and TRBJ2-6; perhaps D is TRBD1 or TRBD2 (6 bases each). Germline assignment: CDR1 MNHEY and CDR2 SVGAGI. CDR3 length: 15 residues. This CDR3 is CASSYRGAGADVLTF. CDR3 in DNA: TGTGCCAGCAGTTATAGGGGGGCTGGGGCCGACGTCCTGACTTTC.

This clonotype occurred many times. The chain carries TRBV7-2 and TRBJ2-1; no clear D. The CDR3 sequence is 14 residues long. With 5 bases removed from V and 7 bases from J, the gap between germline ends came to 15 bases. The germline gives CDR1 SGHTA, CDR2 FQGNSA. The DNA of the CDR3 is TGTGCCAGCAGCCCAAGCTTCAGCTCAAATGAGCAGTTCTTC. Its translation: CASSPSFSSNEQFF.

At least ten counts were recorded for this clonotype. This chain links TRBV27 with TRBJ2-2, with 9 bases lining up with TRBD1. Looked up from germline, CDR1 is MNHEY and CDR2 is SMNVEV (reference sequence). V dropped 3 bases and J dropped 6; count of bases not matched to a gene: 5. The CDR3 is 15 amino acids. The CDR3 DNA reads as TGTGCCAGCAGTTTGGCGGGACAGGGAGCCGGGGAGCTGTTTTTT. It translates to CASSLAGQGAGELFF.

This sequence joins TRBV19 and TRBJ1-5; possible D gene TRBD1, 5 bases. Per germline, CDR1 LNHDA and CDR2 SQIVND (reference sequence). The V end was cut by 7 bases, the J end by 0 bases, with 22 bases between. The CDR3 runs 18 residues. The CDR3 nucleotides are TGTGCCAGTACCCCATTTTTCGGGGCACTTTATAGCAATCAGCCCCAGCATTTT. Translation: CASTPFFGALYSNQPQHF.

This rearrangement joins TRBV20-1 to TRBJ1-6, with a weak D call TRBD1 (6 bases). Per germline, CDR1 DFQATT and CDR2 SNEGSKA (reference sequence). The V and J ends lost 4 bases and 9 bases respectively, with 10 bases between them. The CDR3 is 12 amino acids. CDR3 sequence: CSAMTGSSPLHF. Written as DNA, the CDR3 is TGCAGTGCTATGACAGGATCTTCACCCCTCCACTTT.

V and J are TRBV7-6 and TRBJ1-5; possibly TRBD1 for D (5 bases). V was cut by 5 bases and J by 0 bases, with 11 bases left in between. This CDR3 comprises 15 residues. The germline V gene encodes CDR1 SGHVS and CDR2 FNYEAQ. CDR3 protein: CASSRDSHSNQPQHF. The CDR3 region has the DNA TGTGCCAGCAGCCGGGACTCACATAGCAATCAGCCCCAGCATTTT. Full variable domain (rest looked up from reference TRBV7-6 and TRBJ1-5): GAGVSQSPRYKVTKRGQDVALRCDPISGHVSLYWYRQALGQGPEFLTYFNYEAQQDKSGLPNDRFSAERPEGSISTLTIQRTEQRDSAMYRCASSRDSHSNQPQHFGDGTRLSIL.

The CDR3 here is CASREGLAGEQYF. The CDR3 nucleotides are TGTGCCAGCAGAGAGGGCCTGGCGGGTGAGCAGTACTTC. The chain is built from TRBV14 and TRBJ2-7, with D possibly TRBD2 on 5 matching bases. From germline, CDR1 is SGHDN and CDR2 FVKESK. This CDR3 comprises 13 residues. V lost 6 bases, J lost 7 bases, and 16 bases lay in between.

This clonotype was observed a single time. Just one base apart from a much larger clone, this may be a read error. The chain employs TRBV29-1 and TRBJ1-2; D perhaps matches TRBD1 (5 bases). Deletions cut 5 bases from V and 4 bases from J, with 20 bases between. The CDR3 consists of 15 residues. Germline V gives CDR1 SQVTM, CDR2 ANQGSEA. The CDR3 nucleotides are TGCAGCGTTCGGGACGGGGCCCCTCCCACCTATGGCTACACCTTC. Its translation is CSVRDGAPPTYGYTF.

This clonotype was observed at least ten times. V is TRBV5-1 and J is TRBJ2-7; tentatively, D is TRBD2 (5 bases). With 5 bases removed from V and 0 bases from J, the gap between germline ends came to 12 bases. CDR3 length equals 14 residues. CDR1 and CDR2 from the germline V gene are SGHRS and YFSETQ. Written as DNA, the CDR3 is TGCGCCAGCAGTCGTCGGACTGGCTCCTACGAGCAGTACTTC. Amino acids: CASSRRTGSYEQYF.

This chain connects TRBV12-3 or TRBV12-4 to TRBJ1-1; a weak D match, TRBD1 (6 bases). With 7 bases removed from V and 5 bases from J, the gap between germline ends came to 17 bases. The CDR3 totals 14 residues. The CDR3 bases are TGTGCCAGCACCCTTGGGGGGCGGTTTACTGAAGCTTTCTTT. Its protein product is CASTLGGRFTEAFF.

This clonotype was picked up one time. This chain connects TRBV20-1 to TRBJ1-4, with D hard to call. With 4 bases removed from V and 11 bases from J, the gap between germline ends came to 23 bases. This CDR3 is built from 15 residues. Germline CDR1 and CDR2: DFQATT and SNEGSKA (reference sequence). The CDR3 nucleotides read TGCAGTGCTACCTCTACCGCGGACGTTTTTGGGAAACTGTTTTTT. Translated: CSATSTADVFGKLFF.

This clonotype was observed at least ten times. The V gene is TRBV20-1, the J gene TRBJ1-2; 9 bases are shared with TRBD1. CDR1 and CDR2 (germline): DFQATT, SNEGSKA (reference sequence). CDR3 length equals 16 residues. J gave up 2 bases and V 0 bases, and 7 bases lay outside the gene matches. The CDR3 spells CSARDRPGTGNYGYTF. The CDR3 DNA reads as TGCAGTGCTAGAGATCGTCCCGGGACAGGGAACTATGGCTACACCTTC.

A remark on this clonotype: An end of the junction differs from the germline gene, which may be a read error. This rearrangement joins TRBV10-3 to TRBJ2-2, with D tentatively TRBD1 (6 bases). The CDR3 has 15 residues. Germline V gene data show CDR1 as ENHRY and CDR2 as SYGVKD. CDR3 loop: CATSESQGFGGELFF. In DNA, the CDR3 is TGTGCCACCAGTGAGTCCCAGGGGTTCGGCGGGGAGCTGTTTTTT.

This clonotype was observed a handful of times. The chain has TRBV12-3 or TRBV12-4 and TRBJ2-5; a possible D gene is TRBD1 (5 bases). V was cut by 1 base and J by 5 bases, with 17 bases left in between. This CDR3 is built from 16 residues. The CDR3 nucleotides are TGTGCCAGCAGTTTAGACTCACAGGACAATGGGGAGACCCAGTACTTC. Its translation: CASSLDSQDNGETQYF.